The rows below give T cell receptor beta chains drawn from one sample of a study of CD8+ T cells in alopecia areata. Assay used: immunoSEQ multiplex PCR; TCRdb lists only in-frame clones, some missing. The repertoire holds roughly 200,000 clones, with roughly 50% as singletons. Sample: CD8+ T cells sorted from blood, taken at week 24, from a patient treated with tofacitinib. These receptors came from a human donor with alopecia areata. Both conserved end residues are part of each CDR3. The D gene is left open where the match is weak. Expanded clones are given a class, and other clones once, few, many or no size at all.

.,TRBV6-5,TRBJ2-5,.,CASSYLGTLMGTQYF
.,TRBV29-1,TRBJ2-7,.,CSVVLLASYEQYF
.,TRBV29-1,TRBJ2-1,TRBD1,CSAVGTGDLGNEQFF
few,TRBV19,TRBJ2-1,.,CASSIDLEGRGGDEQFF
few,TRBV27,TRBJ2-1,.,CASRWQVGSGEQFF
.,TRBV5-1,TRBJ2-7,.,CASSPPDSYEQYF
.,TRBV7-8,TRBJ2-5,.,CASTKDYQETQYF
.,TRBV30,TRBJ1-4,.,CAWSTLNEKLFF
.,TRBV7-9,TRBJ1-2,.,CASSLDEGRDGYTF
few,TRBV6-5,TRBJ2-7,TRBD2,CASSPEQRGYEQYF
.,TRBV5-1,TRBJ2-7,TRBD1,CASSTRGGADYEQYF
.,TRBV5-6,TRBJ1-1,TRBD1,CASSSLGQGRNTEAFF
.,TRBV12-5,TRBJ2-3,TRBD2,CASGETSGGIADTQYF
.,TRBV30,TRBJ2-7,.,CAWSSPPGYEQYF
.,TRBV30,TRBJ2-7,.,CASTVGYEQYF
few,TRBV19,TRBJ2-3,.,CASSIGSGRPADTQYF
.,TRBV29-1,TRBJ1-4,.,CSVPNIYVGVTNEKLFF
.,TRBV5-6,TRBJ2-7,.,CASSRVGQSYEQYF
.,TRBV5-1,TRBJ2-5,.,CASSLGKDSIGETQYF
.,TRBV9,TRBJ2-1,TRBD2,CASSVEASGVGNEQFF
.,TRBV9,TRBJ1-5,TRBD1,CASSVGTGRQPQHF
.,TRBV5-1,TRBJ1-6,.,CASSVRGNNSPLHF
few,TRBV6-1,TRBJ2-5,TRBD1,CASTEDQTGGGETQYF
.,TRBV10-3,TRBJ1-1,.,CAISEFLKNTEAFF
.,TRBV25-1,TRBJ2-2,.,CAISDGTGELFF
few,TRBV30,TRBJ2-6,.,CAWTQVGAGANVLTF
.,TRBV29-1,TRBJ2-1,TRBD1,CSVEVPGTGVNEQFF
few,TRBV30,TRBJ2-7,.,CAWSVLRGAYEQYF
.,TRBV5-6,TRBJ2-7,TRBD1,CASSYGTGDIYEQYF
.,TRBV11-2,TRBJ2-1,TRBD2,CASSSNLAGAYNEQFF
few,TRBV29-1,TRBJ2-7,.,CSVLTGDSYEQYF
few,TRBV7-8,TRBJ1-2,.,CASSFLVWGDPSYGYTF
once,TRBV13,TRBJ1-5,.,CASSEGSGNQPQHF
.,TRBV30,TRBJ1-1,TRBD1,CAGWTGGFKAFF
.,TRBV19,TRBJ1-1,.,CASSPGEGWTEAFF
.,TRBV15,TRBJ2-1,TRBD2,CATAWTSGFNEQFF
many,TRBV27,TRBJ1-6,TRBD1,CASRGTVINSPLHF
.,TRBV27,TRBJ1-6,TRBD1,CASSYGRPGGSPLHF
.,TRBV5-4,TRBJ1-6,.,CASSVGLGSPLHF
few,TRBV11-2,TRBJ2-4,TRBD1,CASSPSTGQGIAKNIQYF
few,TRBV13,TRBJ2-2,TRBD1,CASSQQGTYTGELFF
few,TRBV30,TRBJ2-7,.,CAWAEGYEQYF
medium-sized,TRBV2,TRBJ1-1,.,CALRVYAATEAFF
.,TRBV4-1,TRBJ2-7,.,CASSQVGRYEQYF
.,TRBV9,TRBJ1-6,.,CASSEEGTNSPLHF
.,TRBV4-3,TRBJ2-3,TRBD2,CASSPTLGTSGDSQYF
.,TRBV29-1,TRBJ1-2,TRBD1,CSVGRDSFYGYTF
.,TRBV19,TRBJ2-3,.,CASSLVGADTQYF
.,TRBV11-1,TRBJ2-7,.,CASSPTLGELREQYF
.,TRBV9,TRBJ1-1,.,CASSVQEMNTEAFF
few,TRBV7-8,TRBJ2-3,.,CASSRRTASTDTQYF
.,TRBV30,TRBJ2-5,TRBD1,CAWSLGQGVETQYF
.,TRBV14,TRBJ2-7,TRBD1,CASSHDVQGANEQYF
few,TRBV5-4,TRBJ2-1,.,CASSLEGNEQFF